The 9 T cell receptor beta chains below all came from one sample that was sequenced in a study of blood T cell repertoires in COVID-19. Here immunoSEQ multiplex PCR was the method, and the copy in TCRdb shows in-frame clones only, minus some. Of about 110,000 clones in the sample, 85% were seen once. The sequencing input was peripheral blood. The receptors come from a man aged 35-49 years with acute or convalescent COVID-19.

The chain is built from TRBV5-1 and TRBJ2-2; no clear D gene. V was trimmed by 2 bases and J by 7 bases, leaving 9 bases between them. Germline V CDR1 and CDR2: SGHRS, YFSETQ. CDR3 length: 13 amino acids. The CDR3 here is CASSLSRLGELFF. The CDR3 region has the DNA TGCGCCAGCAGCTTATCCAGACTCGGGGAGCTGTTTTTT.

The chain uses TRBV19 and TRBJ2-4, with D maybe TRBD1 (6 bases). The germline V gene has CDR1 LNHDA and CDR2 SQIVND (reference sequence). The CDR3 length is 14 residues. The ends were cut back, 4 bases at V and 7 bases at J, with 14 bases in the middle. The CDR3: CASSSNRAENIQYF. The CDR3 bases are TGTGCCAGTAGTAGCAACAGGGCGGAGAACATTCAGTACTTC.

CDR3 amino acids: CAWSLGQGDGYTF. CDR3 nucleotide sequence: TGTGCCTGGAGTCTGGGACAGGGGGATGGCTACACCTTC. The rearrangement joins TRBV30 to TRBJ1-2, with 11 nucleotides matching TRBD1. The CDR3 is 13 residues long. CDR1 GTSNPN and CDR2 SVGIG come from the germline V gene (reference sequence). The junction had 2 bases not matched to a gene; V was cut back by 2 bases and J by 6 bases.

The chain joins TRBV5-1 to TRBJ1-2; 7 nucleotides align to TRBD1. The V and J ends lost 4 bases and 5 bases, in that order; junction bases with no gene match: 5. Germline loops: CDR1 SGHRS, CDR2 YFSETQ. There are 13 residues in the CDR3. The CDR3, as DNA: TGCGCCAGCAGCCGGGACAGCCGTTATGGCTACACCTTC. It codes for CASSRDSRYGYTF.

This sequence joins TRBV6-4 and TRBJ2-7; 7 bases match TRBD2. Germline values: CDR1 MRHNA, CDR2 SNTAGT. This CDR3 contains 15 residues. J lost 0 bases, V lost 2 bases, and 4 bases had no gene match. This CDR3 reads CASSDGAGDSYEQYF. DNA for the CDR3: TGTGCCAGCAGTGACGGGGCGGGAGACTCCTACGAGCAGTACTTC.

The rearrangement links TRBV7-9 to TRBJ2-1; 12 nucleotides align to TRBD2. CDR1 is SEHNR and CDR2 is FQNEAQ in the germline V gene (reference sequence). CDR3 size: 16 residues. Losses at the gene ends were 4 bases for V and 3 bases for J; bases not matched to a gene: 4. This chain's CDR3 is CASSSPTSGGYNEQFF. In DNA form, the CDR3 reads TGTGCCAGCAGCTCCCCGACTAGCGGGGGCTACAATGAGCAGTTCTTC.

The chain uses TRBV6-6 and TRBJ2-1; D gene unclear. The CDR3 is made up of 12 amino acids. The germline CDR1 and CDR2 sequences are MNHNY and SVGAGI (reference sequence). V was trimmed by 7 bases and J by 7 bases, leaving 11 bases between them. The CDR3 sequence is CASTINSNEQFF. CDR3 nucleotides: TGTGCCAGCACCATAAACAGTAATGAGCAGTTCTTC.

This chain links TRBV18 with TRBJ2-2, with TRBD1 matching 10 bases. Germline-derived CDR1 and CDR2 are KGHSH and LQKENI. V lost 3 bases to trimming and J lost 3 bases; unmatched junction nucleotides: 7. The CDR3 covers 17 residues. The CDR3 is CASSPDGQGVDTGELFF. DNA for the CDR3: TGTGCCAGCTCACCGGACGGACAGGGGGTGGACACCGGGGAGCTGTTTTTT.

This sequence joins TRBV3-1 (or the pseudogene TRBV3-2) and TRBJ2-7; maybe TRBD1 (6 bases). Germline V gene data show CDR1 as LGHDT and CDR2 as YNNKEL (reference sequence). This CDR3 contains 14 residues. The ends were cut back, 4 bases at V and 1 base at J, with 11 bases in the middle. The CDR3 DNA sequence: TGTGCCAGCAGCCCATTGGACAGTTCCTACGAGCAGTACTTC. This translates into CASSPLDSSYEQYF.